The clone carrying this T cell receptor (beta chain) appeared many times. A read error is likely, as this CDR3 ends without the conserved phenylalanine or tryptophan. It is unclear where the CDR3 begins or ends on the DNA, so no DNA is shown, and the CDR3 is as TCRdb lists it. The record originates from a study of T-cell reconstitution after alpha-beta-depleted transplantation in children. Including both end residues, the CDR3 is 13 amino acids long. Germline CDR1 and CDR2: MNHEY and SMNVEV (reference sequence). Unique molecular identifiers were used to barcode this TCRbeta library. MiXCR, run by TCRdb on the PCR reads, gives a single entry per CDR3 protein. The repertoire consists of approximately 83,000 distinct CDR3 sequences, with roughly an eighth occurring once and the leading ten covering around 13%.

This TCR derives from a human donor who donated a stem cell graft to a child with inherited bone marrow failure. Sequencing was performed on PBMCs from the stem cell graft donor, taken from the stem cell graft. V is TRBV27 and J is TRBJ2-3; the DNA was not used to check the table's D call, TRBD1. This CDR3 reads CASSLSAGQTLWL.